The 30 T cell receptor beta chains presented below share a single source sample, sequenced in a study of spatial heterogeneity in lung cancer. This sample's time point: sample taken at primary tumor resection. A single record per CDR3 protein comes from TCRdb applying MiXCR to the 5' RACE reads. The sample records roughly 4,200 distinct CDR3 sequences, 6% to 7% being singletons. These TCRs' antigens remain unknown. Overall study findings and caveats: Tumor mutation counts were tracked by expanded intratumoral alpha and beta TCR counts.

Specimen: lung tumor tissue, collected at surgery. The receptors here all came from a male donor with early-stage non-small cell lung cancer.

This clonotype was observed many times. This rearrangement joins TRBV11-2 to TRBJ2-1; 10 positions match TRBD1. Germline CDR1 is SGHAT and CDR2 is FQNNGV. The length of the CDR3 is 15 residues. J gave up 6 bases and V 4 bases, and 6 bases lay outside the gene matches. CDR3 DNA: TGTGCCAGCAGCTCCCTCCGGACAGGGGGCAATGAGCAGTTCTTC. Translation gives CASSSLRTGGNEQFF.

This clonotype was seen at least ten times. The rearrangement uses TRBV28 and TRBJ1-5, with 7 bases that match TRBD1. The CDR3 loop spans 15 amino acids. V lost 4 bases to trimming and J lost 5 bases; unmatched junction nucleotides: 8. Per germline, CDR1 MDHEN and CDR2 SYDVKM. CDR3 in DNA: TGTGCCAGCAGTTCGACTACTACAGGGGATCAGCCCCAGCATTTT. Its translation: CASSSTTTGDQPQHF.

At least ten counts were recorded for this clonotype. The chain recombines TRBV10-2 with TRBJ2-7; D is perhaps TRBD1 (5 bases). The CDR3 contains 14 residues. From germline, CDR1 is WSHSY and CDR2 SAAADI. V was trimmed by 0 bases and J by 10 bases, leaving 16 bases between them. The CDR3 region is CASSESLGQPSQYF. The CDR3 DNA reads TGCGCCAGCAGTGAGTCCTTGGGGCAGCCCTCTCAGTACTTC.

Only a few counts were recorded for this clonotype. This sequence joins TRBV12-3 or TRBV12-4 and TRBJ2-1; 10 bases agree with TRBD2. The CDR3 has 14 amino acids. V lost 7 bases, J lost 7 bases, and 7 bases stayed unmatched. The CDR3: CASTRTSGANEQFF. The CDR3 region has the DNA TGTGCCAGCACCCGGACTAGCGGAGCAAATGAGCAGTTCTTC.

There are many counts of this clonotype. V usage is TRBV20-1 and J usage is TRBJ2-3; D is undetermined. The CDR3 extends over 13 amino acids. Trimming cost V 2 bases and J 8 bases, with 14 bases left between them. Per the germline V gene, CDR1 is DFQATT and CDR2 is SNEGSKA (reference sequence). For the CDR3, the DNA is TGCAGTGCTAGACTTACTTGGGAAGCTACGCAGTATTTT. Translated: CSARLTWEATQYF.

This clonotype is judged medium-sized. The gene calls are TRBV7-2 and TRBJ2-6; the D gene is possibly TRBD2 (6 bases). The CDR3 runs 15 residues. Trimming took off 7 bases at V and 2 bases at J, with 12 bases between the two ends. The V gene's germline CDR1 is SGHTA and CDR2 FQGNSA. CDR3 in DNA: TGTGCCAGCACTTCTGGAGGGGCTGGGGCCAACGTCCTGACTTTC. Translating it yields CASTSGGAGANVLTF.

The table lists this clonotype with a few counts. This chain joins TRBV7-2 and TRBJ1-2, with 8 bases aligning to TRBD1. V lost 5 bases, J lost 6 bases, and 5 bases stayed unmatched. The V gene's germline CDR1 is SGHTA and CDR2 FQGNSA. The CDR3 sequence is 13 residues long. DNA for the CDR3: TGTGCCAGCAGCCAAGCAGGGGGCAATGGCTACACCTTC. Protein: CASSQAGGNGYTF.

In its sample, this clonotype ranks as medium-sized. Mismatch with germline at one junction end may stem from a read error. The CDR3 DNA reads TGTGCCAGCTGCTTAGCGGCCGGGGAGCTGTTTTTT. Translated, it gives CASCLAAGELFF. This rearrangement joins TRBV7-8 to TRBJ2-2; tentatively, D is TRBD2 (6 bases). The length of the CDR3 is 12 residues. Looked up from germline, CDR1 is SGHVS and CDR2 is FQNEAQ.

The chain has TRBV7-6 and TRBJ1-1; tentatively, D is TRBD1 (5 bases). CDR3 length: 13 amino acids. V dropped 4 bases and J dropped 3 bases, with 9 bases sitting between them. CDR1 is SGHVS and CDR2 is FNYEAQ in the germline V gene. CDR3 DNA sequence: TGTGCCAGCAGCTCTCAGGGCTACACTGAAGCTTTCTTT. Its translation is CASSSQGYTEAFF.

This clonotype is termed medium-sized. CDR3 in DNA: TGTGCCAGCAGCTCTGGACTCTCCCCAGCAGATACGCAGTATTTT. It yields the protein CASSSGLSPADTQYF. The chain uses TRBV7-2 and TRBJ2-3, with D tentatively TRBD2 (5 bases). In germline, CDR1 is SGHTA, CDR2 FQGNSA. Trimming took off 4 bases at V and 4 bases at J, with 15 bases between the two ends. There are 15 residues in the CDR3.

This clonotype was counted many times. The chain combines TRBV30 with TRBJ1-2; the match to TRBD1 covers 10 bases. CDR1 GTSNPN and CDR2 SVGIG come from the germline V gene (reference sequence). Losses at the gene ends were 1 base for V and 8 bases for J; bases not matched to a gene: 4. The CDR3 is 13 residues long. The CDR3 protein is CAWSAGQGSGYTF. CDR3 nucleotide sequence: TGTGCCTGGAGTGCGGGACAGGGGAGCGGCTACACCTTC.

The chain recombines TRBV3-1 with TRBJ1-2; the D gene is possibly TRBD1 (6 bases). Germline CDR1 reads LGHDT; CDR2 reads YNNKEL (reference sequence). V lost 2 bases, J lost 5 bases, and 15 bases lay in between. The CDR3 runs to 15 residues. Here the CDR3 reads CASSQPSRGSYGYTF. The CDR3 DNA reads TGTGCCAGCAGCCAACCCTCCAGGGGTTCATATGGCTACACCTTC.

In its sample, this clonotype is medium-sized. The genes are TRBV14 and TRBJ2-2; tentatively, D is TRBD1 (5 bases). V lost 1 base and J lost 6, with 9 bases in between. There are 14 residues in the CDR3. The germline V gene encodes CDR1 SGHDN and CDR2 FVKESK. The CDR3: CASSQATGAGELFF. The CDR3 nucleotides read TGTGCCAGCAGCCAAGCCACAGGCGCCGGGGAGCTGTTTTTT.

This clonotype was found many times. The CDR3 spells CASSLGQGNNEQFF. For the CDR3, the DNA is TGTGCCAGCAGTTTGGGGCAGGGGAACAATGAGCAGTTCTTC. The chain combines TRBV28 with TRBJ2-1, with D perhaps TRBD1 (6 bases). Germline CDR1 MDHEN, CDR2 SYDVKM. This CDR3 contains 14 residues. V was shortened by 3 bases and J by 5 bases, with 11 bases between the two germline ends.

This clonotype was detected ten times or more. The V call is TRBV14, the J call TRBJ2-1; possibly TRBD2 for D (6 bases). The CDR3 has 15 residues. Germline lookup yields CDR1 SGHDN and CDR2 FVKESK. V shed 5 bases and J shed 8 bases, with 19 bases lying between them. Written as DNA, the CDR3 is TGTGCCAGCAGCAGACTAGGATCGAATTCGGATGAGCAGTTCTTC. The encoded protein is CASSRLGSNSDEQFF.

On this clonotype itself: A much larger clone lies one base from this, so it may be a read error. The chain has TRBV5-5 and TRBJ2-3; 7 nucleotides align to TRBD2. The germline V gene has CDR1 SGHKS and CDR2 YYEKEE (reference sequence). V was clipped by 3 bases and J by 6 bases; unmatched bases: 7. The CDR3 extends over 14 amino acids. CDR3 region: CASSSRTRGDTQYF. The CDR3, as DNA: TGTGCCAGCAGCTCTCGGACTAGAGGCGATACGCAGTATTTT.

In its sample, this clonotype is medium-sized (0.01 to 0.1%). CDR3 sequence: CASSFSSQGVEGYTF. In DNA form, the CDR3 reads TGTGCCAGCAGTTTCTCATCACAGGGGGTAGAGGGCTACACCTTC. J is TRBJ1-2 and V is TRBV27; 8 bases are a match to TRBD1. Trimming removed 3 bases from V and 8 bases from J; junction bases left unmatched: 11. The CDR3 covers 15 residues. Germline values: CDR1 MNHEY, CDR2 SMNVEV (reference sequence).

This clonotype was detected ten times or more. CDR3 sequence (DNA): TGTGCCAGCAGCCCTAGGGACAGGGGGCAATACACTGAAGCTTTCTTT. It is translated as CASSPRDRGQYTEAFF. The chain links TRBV27 to TRBJ1-1; 12 bases match TRBD1. Germline CDR1 reads MNHEY; CDR2 reads SMNVEV (reference sequence). The CDR3 length is 16 residues. With V trimmed by 6 bases and J by 3 bases, 8 bases remained unmatched.

This clonotype is classed as medium-sized. The rearrangement links TRBV6-6 to TRBJ2-5; D could derive from TRBD1 or TRBD2 (5 bases each). The CDR3 length is 13 residues. Per germline, CDR1 MNHNY and CDR2 SVGAGI (reference sequence). Between the trimmed V and J ends, which lost 5 bases and 5 bases, there was a span of 12 bases. This CDR3 reads CASSPWDAETQYF. The DNA of the CDR3 is TGTGCCAGCAGTCCCTGGGACGCGGAGACCCAGTACTTC.

This clonotype is medium-sized in the sample. The chain has TRBV6-6 and TRBJ2-2; TRBD1 is a possible D gene (5 bases). Germline V lookup: CDR1 MNHNY, CDR2 SVGAGI (reference sequence). Trimming pared 4 bases from V and 3 bases from J, leaving 9 bases between. The CDR3 contains 14 residues. The CDR3 coding sequence is TGTGCCAGCAGTTGGGAAGGGGACACCGGGGAGCTGTTTTTT. Protein sequence: CASSWEGDTGELFF.

By share of the sample, this clonotype is medium-sized. V is TRBV20-1 and J is TRBJ1-6, with unresolved D. Trimming stripped 2 bases from V and 8 bases from J, with 16 bases between. Germline CDR1 reads DFQATT; CDR2 reads SNEGSKA (reference sequence). This CDR3 has 15 amino acids. CDR3 coding DNA: TGCAGTGCTAGAAGGTTCGAATCCTGGGATTCACCCCTCCACTTT. Translated, it gives CSARRFESWDSPLHF.

This clonotype is termed medium-sized (0.01 to 0.1%). V is TRBV3-1 and J is TRBJ2-5; D gene uncertain. The CDR3 has 11 amino acids. The ends were cut back, 4 bases at V and 5 bases at J, with 5 bases in the middle. Germline V gives CDR1 LGHDT, CDR2 YNNKEL (reference sequence). The DNA for the CDR3 is TGTGCCAGCAGCCGTTGGGAGACCCAGTACTTC. The encoded protein is CASSRWETQYF.

This clonotype is judged medium-sized. V is TRBV7-2 and J is TRBJ1-3, with D hard to call. Germline V gives CDR1 SGHTA, CDR2 FQGNSA. The CDR3 is 15 residues long. With 1 base removed from V and 3 bases from J, the gap between germline ends came to 10 bases. The CDR3 protein is CASSLGGLGGNTIYF. CDR3 DNA sequence: TGTGCCAGCAGCTTAGGGGGTCTTGGTGGAAACACCATATATTTT.

This clonotype has at least ten counts. CDR3: CASSLGWAPDTQYF. CDR3 bases: TGTGCCAGCAGCTTAGGTTGGGCCCCGGATACGCAGTATTTT. The V call is TRBV7-2, the J call TRBJ2-3; unclear D gene. Germline CDR1 reads SGHTA; CDR2 reads FQGNSA. The V gene lost 1 base and the J gene lost 6 bases, with 11 bases spanning the gap. The CDR3 runs 14 residues. The variable domain in full, completed from reference TRBV7-2 and TRBJ2-3, reads GAGVSQSPSNKVTEKGKDVELRCDPISGHTALYWYRQSLGQGLEFLIYFQGNSAPDKSGLPSDRFSAERTGGSVSTLTIQRTQQEDSAVYLCASSLGWAPDTQYFGPGTRLTVL.

This clonotype has a count of ten or more. This chain connects TRBV5-6 to TRBJ2-6, with TRBD2 as a possible D gene (6 bases). Germline CDR1 and CDR2: SGHDT and YYEEEE. Trimming took 3 bases from V and 4 from J, leaving 20 bases between them. The CDR3 runs 18 residues. The CDR3, as DNA: TGTGCCAGCAGCTCGGAGGGGCGTGGATGGATGGGGGCCAACGTCCTGACTTTC. The encoded protein is CASSSEGRGWMGANVLTF.

This clonotype qualifies as medium-sized. The chain couples TRBV4-1 to TRBJ1-3; D unclear. Trimming removed 4 bases at V and 2 bases at J, with 15 bases between. This CDR3 contains 16 residues. CDR1 is MGHRA, CDR2 YSYEKL, per germline. The CDR3 here is CASSLRAEGPGNTIYF. Written as DNA, the CDR3 is TGCGCCAGCAGCCTAAGAGCGGAAGGACCTGGAAACACCATATATTTT.

The sample holds many counts of this clonotype. The chain employs TRBV20-1 and TRBJ2-3, with TRBD2 matching 9 bases. The CDR3 is made up of 13 amino acids. Looked up from germline, CDR1 is DFQATT and CDR2 is SNEGSKA (reference sequence). With 4 bases clipped from V and 9 bases from J, the junction kept 8 bases outside the gene matches. The CDR3 nucleotides read TGCAGTGCTATCGGCCTAGCGGGGAGGACGCAGTATTTT. This codes for CSAIGLAGRTQYF.

This clonotype counts as medium-sized. The chain employs TRBV7-9 and TRBJ2-3, with TRBD1 identical over 8 bases. Germline V gene data show CDR1 as SEHNR and CDR2 as FQNEAQ (reference sequence). This CDR3 is built from 14 residues. Losses at the gene ends were 3 bases for V and 4 bases for J; bases not matched to a gene: 3. The CDR3 sequence is CASSFGQGADTQYF. CDR3 DNA: TGTGCCAGCAGCTTCGGACAGGGTGCAGATACGCAGTATTTT.

In this sample, this clonotype turned up many times. The chain is built from TRBV7-2 and TRBJ1-6; possibly TRBD1 for D (5 bases). Between the trimmed V and J ends, which lost 3 bases and 5 bases, there was a span of 11 bases. Germline assignment: CDR1 SGHTA and CDR2 FQGNSA. This CDR3 is built from 15 residues. The CDR3 loop reads CASSFTGGDNSPLHF. In nucleotides, the CDR3 is TGTGCCAGCAGCTTTACAGGCGGTGATAATTCACCCCTCCACTTT.

This clonotype is labeled as medium-sized. J is TRBJ1-3 and V is TRBV9; possibly TRBD1 for D (6 bases). The V and J ends lost 0 bases and 2 bases respectively, with 15 bases between them. Per the germline V gene, CDR1 is SGDLS and CDR2 is YYNGEE. This CDR3 spans 17 amino acids. CDR3 coding DNA: TGTGCCAGCAGCGTAGAAGGGGGGGCAAGGCCTGGAAACACCATATATTTT. This encodes CASSVEGGARPGNTIYF.